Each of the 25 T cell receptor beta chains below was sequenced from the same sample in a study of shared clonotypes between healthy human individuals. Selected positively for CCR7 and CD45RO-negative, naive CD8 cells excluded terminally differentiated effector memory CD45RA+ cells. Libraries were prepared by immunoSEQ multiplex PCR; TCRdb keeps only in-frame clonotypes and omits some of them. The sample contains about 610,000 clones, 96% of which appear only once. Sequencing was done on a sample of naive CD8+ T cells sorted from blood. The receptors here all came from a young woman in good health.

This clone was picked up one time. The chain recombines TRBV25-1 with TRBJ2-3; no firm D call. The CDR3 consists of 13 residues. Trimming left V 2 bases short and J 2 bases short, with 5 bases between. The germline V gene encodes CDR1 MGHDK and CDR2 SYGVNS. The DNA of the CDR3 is TGTGCCAGCAGTGAAGGTTACACAGATACGCAGTATTTT. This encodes CASSEGYTDTQYF.

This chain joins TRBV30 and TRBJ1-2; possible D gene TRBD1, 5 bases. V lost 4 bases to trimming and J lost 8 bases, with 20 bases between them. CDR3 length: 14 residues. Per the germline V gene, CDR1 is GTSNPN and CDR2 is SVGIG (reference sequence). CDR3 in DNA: TGTGCCTGGACCGTTGGGACGATAGAGGGCGGCTACACCTTC. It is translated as CAWTVGTIEGGYTF.

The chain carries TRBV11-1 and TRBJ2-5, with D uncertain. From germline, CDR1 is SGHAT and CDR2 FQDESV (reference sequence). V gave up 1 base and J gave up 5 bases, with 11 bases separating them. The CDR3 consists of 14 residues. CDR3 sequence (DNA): TGTGCCAGCAGCTTAGTACCTCCCCCGGAGACCCAGTACTTC. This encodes CASSLVPPPETQYF. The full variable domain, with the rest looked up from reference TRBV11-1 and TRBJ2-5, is EAEVAQSPRYKITEKSQAVAFWCDPISGHATLYWYRQILGQGPELLVQFQDESVVDDSQLPKDRFSAERLKGVDSTLKIQPAELGDSAMYLCASSLVPPPETQYFGPGTRLLVL.

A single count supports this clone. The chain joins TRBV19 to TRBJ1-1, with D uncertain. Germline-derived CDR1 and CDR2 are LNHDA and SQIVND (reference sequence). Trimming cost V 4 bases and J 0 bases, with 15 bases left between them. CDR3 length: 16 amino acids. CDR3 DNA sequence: TGTGCCAGTAGTAACCCTACGATCAGCATGAACACTGAAGCTTTCTTT. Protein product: CASSNPTISMNTEAFF.

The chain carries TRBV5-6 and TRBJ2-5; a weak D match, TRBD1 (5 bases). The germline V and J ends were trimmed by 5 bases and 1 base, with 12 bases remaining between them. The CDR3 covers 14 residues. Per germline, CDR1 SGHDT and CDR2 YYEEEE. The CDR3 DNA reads TGTGCCAGCAGTCTCGAAGGGGTCCAAGAGACCCAGTACTTC. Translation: CASSLEGVQETQYF.

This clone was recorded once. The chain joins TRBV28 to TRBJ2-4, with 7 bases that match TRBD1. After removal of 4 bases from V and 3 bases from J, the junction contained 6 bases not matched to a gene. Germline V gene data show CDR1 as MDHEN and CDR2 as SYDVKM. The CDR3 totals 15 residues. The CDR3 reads CASSSTGVDKNIQYF. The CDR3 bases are TGTGCCAGCAGTTCAACAGGGGTCGACAAAAACATTCAGTACTTC.

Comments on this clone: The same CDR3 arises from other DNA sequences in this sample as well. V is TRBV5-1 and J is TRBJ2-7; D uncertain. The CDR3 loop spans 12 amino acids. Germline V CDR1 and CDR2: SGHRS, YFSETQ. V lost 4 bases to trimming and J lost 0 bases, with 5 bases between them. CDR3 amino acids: CASSGDSYEQYF. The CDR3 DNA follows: TGCGCCAGCAGCGGGGACTCCTACGAGCAGTACTTC.

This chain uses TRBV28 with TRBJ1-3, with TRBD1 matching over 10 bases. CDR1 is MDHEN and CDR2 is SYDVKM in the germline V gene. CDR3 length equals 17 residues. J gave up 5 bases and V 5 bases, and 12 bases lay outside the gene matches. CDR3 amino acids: CASSLYRDRGPRNTIYF. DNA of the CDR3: TGTGCCAGCAGTCTATACCGGGACAGGGGTCCTCGAAACACCATATATTTT.

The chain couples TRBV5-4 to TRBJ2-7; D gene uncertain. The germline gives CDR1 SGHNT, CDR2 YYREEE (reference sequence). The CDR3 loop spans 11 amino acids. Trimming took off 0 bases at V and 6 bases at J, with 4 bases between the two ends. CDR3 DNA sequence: TGTGCCAGCAGCTTGGCGGCCGAGCAGTACTTC. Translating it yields CASSLAAEQYF.

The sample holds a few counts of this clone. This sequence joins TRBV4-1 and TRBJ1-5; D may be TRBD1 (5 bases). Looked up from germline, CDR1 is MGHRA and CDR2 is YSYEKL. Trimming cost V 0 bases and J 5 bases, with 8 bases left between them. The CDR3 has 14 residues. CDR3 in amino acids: CASSQEGGDQPQHF. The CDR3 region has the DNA TGCGCCAGCAGCCAAGAGGGGGGGGATCAGCCCCAGCATTTT.

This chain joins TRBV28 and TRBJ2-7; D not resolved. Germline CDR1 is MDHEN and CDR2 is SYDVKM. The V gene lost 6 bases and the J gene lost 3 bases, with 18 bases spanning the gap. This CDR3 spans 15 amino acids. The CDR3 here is CASRTAIPNNYEQYF. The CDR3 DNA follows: TGTGCCAGCAGGACCGCCATACCTAACAACTACGAGCAGTACTTC.

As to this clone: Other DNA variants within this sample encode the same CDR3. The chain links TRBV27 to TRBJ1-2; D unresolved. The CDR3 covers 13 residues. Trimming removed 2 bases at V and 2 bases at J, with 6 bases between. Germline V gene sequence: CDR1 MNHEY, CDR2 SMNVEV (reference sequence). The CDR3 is CASSLRGNYGYTF. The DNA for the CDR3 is TGTGCCAGCAGTTTAAGAGGGAACTATGGCTACACCTTC.

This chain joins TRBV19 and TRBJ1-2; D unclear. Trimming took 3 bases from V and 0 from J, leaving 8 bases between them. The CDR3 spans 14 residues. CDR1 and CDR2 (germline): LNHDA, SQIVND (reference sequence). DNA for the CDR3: TGTGCCAGTAGTATGTACCCCGCTAACTATGGCTACACCTTC. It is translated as CASSMYPANYGYTF.

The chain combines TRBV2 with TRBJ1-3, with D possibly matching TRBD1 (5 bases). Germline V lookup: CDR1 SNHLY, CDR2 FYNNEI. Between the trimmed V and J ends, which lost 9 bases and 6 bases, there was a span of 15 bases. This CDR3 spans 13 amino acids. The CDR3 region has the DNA TGTGCCAGACTTATGCAGGGTGAAAACACCATATATTTT. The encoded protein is CARLMQGENTIYF.

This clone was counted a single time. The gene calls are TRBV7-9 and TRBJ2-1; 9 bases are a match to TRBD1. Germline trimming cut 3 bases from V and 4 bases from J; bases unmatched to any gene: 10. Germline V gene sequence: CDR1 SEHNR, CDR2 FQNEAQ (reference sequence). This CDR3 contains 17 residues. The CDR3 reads CASSFPVQGAEYNEQFF. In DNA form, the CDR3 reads TGTGCCAGCAGCTTCCCAGTACAGGGGGCGGAGTACAATGAGCAGTTCTTC.

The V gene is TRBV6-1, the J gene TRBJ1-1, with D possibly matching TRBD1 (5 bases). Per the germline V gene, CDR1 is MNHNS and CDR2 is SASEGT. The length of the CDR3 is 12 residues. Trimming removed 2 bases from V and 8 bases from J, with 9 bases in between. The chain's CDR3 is CASSEWGREAFF. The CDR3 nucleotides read TGTGCCAGCAGTGAATGGGGACGCGAAGCTTTCTTT.

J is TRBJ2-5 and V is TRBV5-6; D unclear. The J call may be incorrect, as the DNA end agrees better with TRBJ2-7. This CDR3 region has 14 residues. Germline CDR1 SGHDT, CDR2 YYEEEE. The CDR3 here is CASSLWRSSYEQYF. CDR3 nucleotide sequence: TGTGCCAGCAGCTTGTGGCGGAGCTCCTACGAGCAGTACTTC.

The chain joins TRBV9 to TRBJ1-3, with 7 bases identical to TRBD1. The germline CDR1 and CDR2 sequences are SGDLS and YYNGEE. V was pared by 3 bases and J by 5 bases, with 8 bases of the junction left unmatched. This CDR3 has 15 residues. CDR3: CASSEVDRARNTIYF. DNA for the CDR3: TGTGCCAGCAGCGAGGTCGACAGGGCGCGAAACACCATATATTTT.

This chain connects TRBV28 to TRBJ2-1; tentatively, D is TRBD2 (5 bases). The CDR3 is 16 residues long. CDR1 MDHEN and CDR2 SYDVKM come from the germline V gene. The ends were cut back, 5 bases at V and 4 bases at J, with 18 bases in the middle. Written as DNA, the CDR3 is TGTGCCAGCAGTCCCTATCGCGGGCCCCCATACAATGAGCAGTTCTTC. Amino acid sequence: CASSPYRGPPYNEQFF. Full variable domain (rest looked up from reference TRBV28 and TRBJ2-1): DVKVTQSSRYLVKRTGEKVFLECVQDMDHENMFWYRQDPGLGLRLIYFSYDVKMKEKGDIPEGYSVSREKKERFSLILESASTNQTSMYLCASSPYRGPPYNEQFFGPGTRLTVL.

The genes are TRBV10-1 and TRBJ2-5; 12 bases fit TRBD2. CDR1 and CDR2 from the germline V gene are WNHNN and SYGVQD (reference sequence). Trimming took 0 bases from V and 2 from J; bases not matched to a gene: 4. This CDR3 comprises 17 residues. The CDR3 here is CASSESMGTSGQETQYF. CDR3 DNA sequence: TGCGCCAGCAGTGAGTCGATGGGGACTAGCGGGCAAGAGACCCAGTACTTC.

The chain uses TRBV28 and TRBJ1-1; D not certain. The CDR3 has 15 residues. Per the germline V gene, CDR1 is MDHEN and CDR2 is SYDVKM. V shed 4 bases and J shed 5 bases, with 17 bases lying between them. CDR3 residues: CASSYRGLGSTEAFF. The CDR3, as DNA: TGTGCCAGCAGTTACAGAGGGTTGGGTAGTACTGAAGCTTTCTTT.

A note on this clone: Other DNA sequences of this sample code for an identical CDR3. CDR3 sequence (DNA): TGTGCCATCAGTGAGTCCGGCTCCTACGAGCAGTACTTC. This encodes CAISESGSYEQYF. The rearrangement uses TRBV10-3 and TRBJ2-7; D not certain. Germline values: CDR1 ENHRY, CDR2 SYGVKD. V lost 0 bases and J 0 bases, leaving 3 bases between the germline ends. The CDR3 consists of 13 residues.

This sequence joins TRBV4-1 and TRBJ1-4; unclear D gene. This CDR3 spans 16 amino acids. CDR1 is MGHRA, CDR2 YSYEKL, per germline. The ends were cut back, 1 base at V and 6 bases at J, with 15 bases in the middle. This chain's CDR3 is CASSQGGLVSDEKLFF. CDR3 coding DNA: TGCGCCAGCAGCCAAGGAGGGTTGGTAAGCGATGAAAAACTGTTTTTT.

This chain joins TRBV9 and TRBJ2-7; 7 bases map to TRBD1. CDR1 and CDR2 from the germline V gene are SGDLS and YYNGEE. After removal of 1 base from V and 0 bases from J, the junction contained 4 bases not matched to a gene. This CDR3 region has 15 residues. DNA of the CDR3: TGTGCCAGCAGCGTATCTGCAGGGGGCTCCTACGAGCAGTACTTC. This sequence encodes CASSVSAGGSYEQYF.

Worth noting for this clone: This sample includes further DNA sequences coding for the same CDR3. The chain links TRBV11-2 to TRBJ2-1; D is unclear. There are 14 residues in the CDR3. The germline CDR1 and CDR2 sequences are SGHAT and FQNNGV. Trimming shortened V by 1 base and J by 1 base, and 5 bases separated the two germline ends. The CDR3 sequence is CASSLVGSYNEQFF. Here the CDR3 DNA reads TGTGCCAGCAGCTTAGTTGGTTCCTACAATGAGCAGTTCTTC. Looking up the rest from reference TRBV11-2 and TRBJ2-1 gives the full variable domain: EAGVAQSPRYKIIEKRQSVAFWCNPISGHATLYWYQQILGQGPKLLIQFQNNGVVDDSQLPKDRFSAERLKGVDSTLKIQPAKLEDSAVYLCASSLVGSYNEQFFGPGTRLTVL.